This record covers a single T cell receptor beta chain. Sequencing used immunoSEQ multiplex PCR; TCRdb keeps in-frame clones, though not all of them. The data hold about 30,000 clones, with nearly 90% observed a single time. This sample stems from a study of PD-L1 blockade in urothelial cancer. Study information: Twenty-five of the 29 patients were men with bladder-origin urothelial cancer.

Time point denoted: peripheral blood 6 weeks after treatment start. CDR3 length: 13 residues. With 8 bases clipped from V and 10 bases from J, the junction kept 5 bases outside the gene matches. CDR1 SNHLY and CDR2 FYNNEI come from the germline V gene. Sequenced material: PBMCs, taken around atezolizumab (anti-PD-L1) treatment. The gene calls are TRBV2 and TRBJ2-1; 13 bases map to TRBD2. This TCR was sampled from an elderly man with urothelial cancer. The CDR3 coding sequence is TGTGCCAGCGGACTAGCGGGAGCTCGGGAGCAGTTCTTC. It yields the protein CASGLAGAREQFF.